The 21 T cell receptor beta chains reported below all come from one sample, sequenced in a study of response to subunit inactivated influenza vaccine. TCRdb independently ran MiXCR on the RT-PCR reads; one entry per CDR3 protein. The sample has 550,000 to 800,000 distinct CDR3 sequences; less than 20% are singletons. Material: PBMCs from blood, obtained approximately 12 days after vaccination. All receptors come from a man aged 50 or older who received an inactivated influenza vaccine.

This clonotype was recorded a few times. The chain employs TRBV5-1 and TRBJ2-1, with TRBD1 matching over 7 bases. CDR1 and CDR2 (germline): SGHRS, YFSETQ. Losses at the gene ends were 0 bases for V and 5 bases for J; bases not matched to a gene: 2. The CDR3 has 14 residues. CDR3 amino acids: CASSLAQGNNEQFF. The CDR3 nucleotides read TGCGCCAGCAGCTTGGCACAGGGGAACAATGAGCAGTTCTTC.

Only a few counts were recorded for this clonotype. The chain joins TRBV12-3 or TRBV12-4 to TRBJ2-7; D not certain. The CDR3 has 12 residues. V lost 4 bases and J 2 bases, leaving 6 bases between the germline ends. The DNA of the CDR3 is TGTGCCAGCAGTTCATTTGCCTACGAGCAGTACTTC. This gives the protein CASSSFAYEQYF.

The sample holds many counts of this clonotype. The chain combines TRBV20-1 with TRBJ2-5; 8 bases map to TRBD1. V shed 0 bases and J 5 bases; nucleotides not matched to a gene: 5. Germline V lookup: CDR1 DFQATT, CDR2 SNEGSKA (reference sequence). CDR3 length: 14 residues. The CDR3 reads CSARDDRGRETQYF. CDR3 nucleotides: TGCAGTGCTAGAGATGACAGGGGAAGGGAGACCCAGTACTTC.

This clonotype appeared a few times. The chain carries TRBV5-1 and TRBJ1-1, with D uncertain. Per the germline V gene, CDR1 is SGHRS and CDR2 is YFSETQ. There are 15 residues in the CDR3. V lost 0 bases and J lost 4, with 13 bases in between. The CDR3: CASSLGAAVGTEAFF. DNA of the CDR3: TGCGCCAGCAGCTTGGGGGCCGCTGTGGGCACTGAAGCTTTCTTT.

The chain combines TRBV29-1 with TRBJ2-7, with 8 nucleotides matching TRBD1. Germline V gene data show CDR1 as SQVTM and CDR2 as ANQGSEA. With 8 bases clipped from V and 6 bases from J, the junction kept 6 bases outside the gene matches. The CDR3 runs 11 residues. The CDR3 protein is CSSTQGGEQYF. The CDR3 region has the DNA TGCAGCTCTACACAGGGGGGCGAGCAGTACTTC.

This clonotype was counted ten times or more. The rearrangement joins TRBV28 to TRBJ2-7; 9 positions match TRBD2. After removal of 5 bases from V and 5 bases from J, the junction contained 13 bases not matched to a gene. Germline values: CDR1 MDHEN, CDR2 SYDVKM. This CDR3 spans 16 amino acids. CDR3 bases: TGTGCCAGCAGTCGACCTATGGGACTAGCAGAACACGAGCAGTACTTC. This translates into CASSRPMGLAEHEQYF.

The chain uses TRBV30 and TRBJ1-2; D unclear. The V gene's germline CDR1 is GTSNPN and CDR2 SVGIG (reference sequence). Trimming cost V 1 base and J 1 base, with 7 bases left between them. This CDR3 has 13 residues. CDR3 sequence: CAWSAFRNYGYTF. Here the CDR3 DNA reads TGTGCCTGGAGTGCGTTTCGTAACTATGGCTACACCTTC.

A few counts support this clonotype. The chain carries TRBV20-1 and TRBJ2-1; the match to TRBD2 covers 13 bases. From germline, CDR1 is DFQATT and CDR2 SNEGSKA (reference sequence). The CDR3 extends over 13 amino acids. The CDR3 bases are TGCTTCCCCGGACTAGCGGGAGTCAATGAGCAGTTCTTC. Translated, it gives CFPGLAGVNEQFF.

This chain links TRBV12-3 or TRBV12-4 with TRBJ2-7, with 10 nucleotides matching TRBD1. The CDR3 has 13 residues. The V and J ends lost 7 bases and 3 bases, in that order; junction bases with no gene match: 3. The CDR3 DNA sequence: TGTGCCAGCAACGGACAGGGGGTCTACGAGCAGTACTTC. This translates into CASNGQGVYEQYF.

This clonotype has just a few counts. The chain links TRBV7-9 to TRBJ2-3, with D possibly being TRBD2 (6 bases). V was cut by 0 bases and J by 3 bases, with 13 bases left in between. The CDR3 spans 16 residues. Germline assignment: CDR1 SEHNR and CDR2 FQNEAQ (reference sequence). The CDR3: CASSLALTRGTDTQYF. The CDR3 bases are TGTGCCAGCAGCTTAGCGTTGACCCGGGGGACAGATACGCAGTATTTT.

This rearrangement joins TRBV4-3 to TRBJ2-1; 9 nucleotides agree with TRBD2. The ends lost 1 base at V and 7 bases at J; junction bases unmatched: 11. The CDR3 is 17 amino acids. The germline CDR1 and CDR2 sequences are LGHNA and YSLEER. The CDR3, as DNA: TGCGCCAGCAGCCAAGCCATGGGTAGCGGGAGTATGAATGAGCAGTTCTTC. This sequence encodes CASSQAMGSGSMNEQFF.

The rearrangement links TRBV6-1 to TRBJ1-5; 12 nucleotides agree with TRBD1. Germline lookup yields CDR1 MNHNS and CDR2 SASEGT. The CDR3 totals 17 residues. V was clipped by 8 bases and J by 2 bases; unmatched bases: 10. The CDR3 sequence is CASGGTGGANGNQPQHF. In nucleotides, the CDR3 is TGTGCCAGCGGAGGGACAGGGGGCGCGAATGGCAATCAGCCCCAGCATTTT.

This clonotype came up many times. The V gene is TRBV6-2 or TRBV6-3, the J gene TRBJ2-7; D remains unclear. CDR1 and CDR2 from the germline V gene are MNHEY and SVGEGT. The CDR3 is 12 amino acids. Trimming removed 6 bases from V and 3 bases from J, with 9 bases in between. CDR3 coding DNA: TGTGCCAGCAGCTCCACACGCTACGAGCAGTACTTC. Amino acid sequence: CASSSTRYEQYF.

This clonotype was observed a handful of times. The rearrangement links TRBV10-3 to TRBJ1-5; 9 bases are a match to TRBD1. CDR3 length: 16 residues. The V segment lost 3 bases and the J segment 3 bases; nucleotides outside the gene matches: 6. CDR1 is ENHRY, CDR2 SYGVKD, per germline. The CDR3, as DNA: TGTGCCATCAGTGAAGGGACAGGGAATCTCAATCAGCCCCAGCATTTT. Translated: CAISEGTGNLNQPQHF.

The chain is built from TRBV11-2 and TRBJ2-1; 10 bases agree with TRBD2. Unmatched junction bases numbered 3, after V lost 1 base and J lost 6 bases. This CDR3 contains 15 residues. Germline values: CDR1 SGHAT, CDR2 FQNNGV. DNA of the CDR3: TGTGCCAGCAGCTTAGGGACTAGCGGCCCCAATGAGCAGTTCTTC. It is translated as CASSLGTSGPNEQFF. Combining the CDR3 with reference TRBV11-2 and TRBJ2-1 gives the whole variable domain EAGVAQSPRYKIIEKRQSVAFWCNPISGHATLYWYQQILGQGPKLLIQFQNNGVVDDSQLPKDRFSAERLKGVDSTLKIQPAKLEDSAVYLCASSLGTSGPNEQFFGPGTRLTVL.

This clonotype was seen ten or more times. The CDR3 loop reads CASSSSAARDTQYF. The CDR3 coding sequence is TGCGCCAGCAGCTCATCGGCGGCGAGAGATACGCAGTATTTT. J is TRBJ2-3 and V is TRBV5-1; no reliable D call. This CDR3 has 14 amino acids. Trimming took off 3 bases at V and 5 bases at J, with 13 bases between the two ends. Germline values: CDR1 SGHRS, CDR2 YFSETQ.

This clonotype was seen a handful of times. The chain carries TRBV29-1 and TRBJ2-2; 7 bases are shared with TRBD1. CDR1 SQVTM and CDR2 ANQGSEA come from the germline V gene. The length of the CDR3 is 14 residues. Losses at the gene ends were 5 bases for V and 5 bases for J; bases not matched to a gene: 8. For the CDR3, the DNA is TGCAGCGTTACCCGGGACAGAAGTACCGGGGAGCTGTTTTTT. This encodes CSVTRDRSTGELFF.

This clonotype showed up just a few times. The CDR3 DNA follows: TGTGCCAGCAGTGTCAGCAGAGATGAAAAACTGTTTTTT. This sequence encodes CASSVSRDEKLFF. The chain carries TRBV2 and TRBJ1-4; D not resolved. The length of the CDR3 is 13 residues. With 4 bases removed from V and 6 bases from J, the gap between germline ends came to 9 bases. The germline V gene has CDR1 SNHLY and CDR2 FYNNEI.

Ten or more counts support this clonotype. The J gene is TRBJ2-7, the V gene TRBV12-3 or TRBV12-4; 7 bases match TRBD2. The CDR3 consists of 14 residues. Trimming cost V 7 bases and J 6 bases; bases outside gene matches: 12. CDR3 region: CASTPSGVSGEQYF. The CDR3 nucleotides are TGTGCCAGCACCCCGAGCGGGGTCTCAGGCGAGCAGTACTTC.

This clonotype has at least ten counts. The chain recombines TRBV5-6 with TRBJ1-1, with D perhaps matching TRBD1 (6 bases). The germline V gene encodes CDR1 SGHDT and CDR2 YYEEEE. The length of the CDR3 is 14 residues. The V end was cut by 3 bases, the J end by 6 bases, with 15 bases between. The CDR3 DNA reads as TGTGCCAGCAGCTCCAGAGGGGGGATACCTGAAGCTTTCTTT. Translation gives CASSSRGGIPEAFF.

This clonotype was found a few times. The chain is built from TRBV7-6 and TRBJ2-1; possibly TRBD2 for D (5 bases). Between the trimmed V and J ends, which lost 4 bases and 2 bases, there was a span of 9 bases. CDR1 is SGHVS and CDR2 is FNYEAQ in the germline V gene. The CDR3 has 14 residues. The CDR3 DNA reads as TGTGCCAGCAGCTCAGCGGTCACCTACAATGAGCAGTTCTTC. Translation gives CASSSAVTYNEQFF.